The text below deals with one T cell receptor (beta chain). Looked up from germline, CDR1 is SGHRS and CDR2 is YFSETQ. Deletions cut 4 bases from V and 6 bases from J, with 13 bases between. The CDR3 spans 13 residues. These data are taken from a study of technical replicates of blood from several donors. TCRdb's table, derived via immunoSEQ multiplex PCR, lists solely in-frame clones and lacks some. The sample carries about 100,000 clones, 90% to 97% recorded once. The clonotype was recovered from a human donor in good health. The sequencing input was T cells isolated from PBMCs. V and J are TRBV5-1 and TRBJ1-1; D is uncertain. The CDR3 region is CASSPGSNAEAFF. The CDR3 bases are TGCGCCAGCAGCCCAGGTAGTAACGCTGAAGCTTTCTTT. Drawing the rest from reference TRBV5-1 and TRBJ1-1, the complete variable domain is KAGVTQTPRYLIKTRGQQVTLSCSPISGHRSVSWYQQTPGQGLQFLFEYFSETQRNKGNFPGRFSGRQFSNSRSEMNVSTLELGDSALYLCASSPGSNAEAFFGQGTRLTVV.